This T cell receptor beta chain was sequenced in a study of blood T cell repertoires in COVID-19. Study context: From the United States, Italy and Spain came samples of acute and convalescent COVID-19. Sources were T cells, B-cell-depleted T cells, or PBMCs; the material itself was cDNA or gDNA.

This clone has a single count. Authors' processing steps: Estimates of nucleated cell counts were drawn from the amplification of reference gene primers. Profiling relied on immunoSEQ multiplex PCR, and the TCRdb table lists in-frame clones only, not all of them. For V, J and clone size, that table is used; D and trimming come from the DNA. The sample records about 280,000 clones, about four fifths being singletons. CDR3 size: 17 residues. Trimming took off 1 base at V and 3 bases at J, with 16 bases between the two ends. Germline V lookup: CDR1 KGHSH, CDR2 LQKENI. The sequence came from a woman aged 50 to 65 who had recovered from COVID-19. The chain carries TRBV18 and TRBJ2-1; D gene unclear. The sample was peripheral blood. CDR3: CASSPLDGLYFYNEQFF. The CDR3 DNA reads TGTGCCAGCTCACCACTCGATGGTCTATATTTCTACAATGAGCAGTTCTTC.